This T cell receptor (beta chain) stems from a study of blood T cells in healthy people across ages. Study conclusions and caveats: Possibly, changes in expanded clonotypes were confounded because donor CMV status was unknown.

Germline CDR1 is SNHLY and CDR2 is FYNNEI. V dropped 6 bases and J dropped 4; count of bases not matched to a gene: 9. This CDR3 comprises 15 residues. For the second PCR, which ran for roughly 7 to 11 cycles, a sample-barcoded 5' primer and a J-beta primer mix were used. A single record per CDR3 protein comes from TCRdb applying MiXCR to the 5' RACE reads. The sample shows some 550,000 distinct CDR3 sequences, roughly 48% of them seen only once. On this clonotype: Its specificity is not known.

This sequence originates from a man older than 75 in good health. This sequence joins TRBV2 and TRBJ2-1, with 7 bases matching TRBD1. Material: blood. For the CDR3, the DNA is TGTGCCAGCAGGGCCCGGGACAGAGCTTACAATGAGCAGTTCTTC. Protein: CASRARDRAYNEQFF.